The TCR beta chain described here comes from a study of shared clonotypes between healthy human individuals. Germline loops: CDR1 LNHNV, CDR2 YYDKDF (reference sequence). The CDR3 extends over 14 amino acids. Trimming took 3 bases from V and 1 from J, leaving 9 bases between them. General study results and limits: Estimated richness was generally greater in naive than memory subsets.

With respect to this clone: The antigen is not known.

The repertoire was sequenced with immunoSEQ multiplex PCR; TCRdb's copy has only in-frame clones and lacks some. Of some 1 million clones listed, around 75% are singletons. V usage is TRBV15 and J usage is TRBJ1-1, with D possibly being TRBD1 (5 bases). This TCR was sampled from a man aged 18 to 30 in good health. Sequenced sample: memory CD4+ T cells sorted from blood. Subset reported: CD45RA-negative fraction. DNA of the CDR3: TGTGCCACCAGCAGCCCCGGGGGGAACACTGAAGCTTTCTTT. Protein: CATSSPGGNTEAFF.